Each of the 3 T cell receptor beta chains below was sequenced from the same sample in a study of blood T cell repertoires in COVID-19. Produced via immunoSEQ multiplex PCR; TCRdb's table is partial and in-frame only. The profile shows over 130,000 clones, 60% to 85% of them singletons. Sequences were obtained from peripheral blood. These receptors all come from a woman older than 75 with active or convalescent COVID-19.

The genes are TRBV6-1 and TRBJ1-2; D is uncertain. V lost 2 bases and J 7 bases, leaving 17 bases between the germline ends. This CDR3 has 15 residues. Germline V gives CDR1 MNHNS, CDR2 SASEGT. The CDR3 DNA is TGTGCCAGCAGTGAACGGGAGACGGGCGGTTTTGGCTACACCTTC. Protein: CASSERETGGFGYTF.

The chain couples TRBV6-5 to TRBJ2-7; weak D call: TRBD1 (6 bases). CDR1 and CDR2 from the germline V gene are MNHEY and SVGAGI. There are 15 residues in the CDR3. V gave up 11 bases and J gave up 0 bases, with 20 bases separating them. This chain's CDR3 is CAARDGQTASYEQYF. In DNA, the CDR3 is TGTGCCGCAAGAGACGGACAGACCGCCTCCTACGAGCAGTACTTC.

The gene calls are TRBV27 and TRBJ2-3; D perhaps matches TRBD2 (6 bases). Germline lookup yields CDR1 MNHEY and CDR2 SMNVEV (reference sequence). Trimming shortened V by 2 bases and J by 3 bases, and 15 bases separated the two germline ends. The CDR3 runs 16 residues. The CDR3 protein is CASSLRGIRGTDTQYF. In DNA, the CDR3 is TGTGCCAGCAGTTTACGGGGGATTCGGGGAACAGATACGCAGTATTTT.